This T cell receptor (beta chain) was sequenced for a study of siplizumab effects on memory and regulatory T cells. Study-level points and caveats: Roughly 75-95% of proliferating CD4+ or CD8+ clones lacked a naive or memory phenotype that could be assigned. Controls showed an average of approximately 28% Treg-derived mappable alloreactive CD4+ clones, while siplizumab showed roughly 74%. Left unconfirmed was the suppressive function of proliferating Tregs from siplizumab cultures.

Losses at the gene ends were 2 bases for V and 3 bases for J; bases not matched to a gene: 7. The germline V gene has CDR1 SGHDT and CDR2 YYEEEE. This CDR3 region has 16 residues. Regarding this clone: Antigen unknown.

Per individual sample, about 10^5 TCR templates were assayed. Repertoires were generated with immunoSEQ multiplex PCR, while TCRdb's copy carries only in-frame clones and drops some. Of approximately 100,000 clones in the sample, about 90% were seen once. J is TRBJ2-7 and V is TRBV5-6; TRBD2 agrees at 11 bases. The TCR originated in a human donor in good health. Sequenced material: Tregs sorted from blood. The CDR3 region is CASSFLSGRANYEQYF. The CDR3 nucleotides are TGTGCCAGCAGCTTCCTTAGCGGGAGGGCCAACTACGAGCAGTACTTC.